This is a list of T cell receptor beta chains from one sample in a study of T cell responses to AZD1222 COVID-19 vaccine. This table comes from immunoSEQ multiplex PCR, and its TCRdb copy is limited to in-frame clones, with some not included. The table includes around 100,000 clones, 88% detected once. Sequenced material: peripheral blood, taken on day 0 of AZD1222 vaccination. The receptor source for this set is an adult in good health. CDR3s include the opening cysteine and the closing phenylalanine or tryptophan. A D gene is named only where the DNA matches it firmly.

v_call,d_call,cdr3_aa
TRBV14,NA,CASSQVALEKLFF
TRBV28,NA,CASSARAFYSNQPQHF
TRBV18,TRBD1,CASSPTGGGQETQYF
TRBV7-3,NA,CASSLDYASVETQYF
TRBV7-2,NA,CASSLVRLTTGELFF
TRBV7-7,TRBD1,CASSLTRDRVTQYF
TRBV18,NA,CASSPTPGNGRFEETQYF
TRBV7-9,TRBD1,CASSYTGDRGRNTIYF
TRBV5-1,TRBD1,CASSLTGGNTGELFF
TRBV7-2,NA,CASSLVQGFAEAFF
TRBV7-9,TRBD2,CASSFGLAGLLEQYF
TRBV7-8,TRBD2,CASSLRTRTSGSSGELFF
TRBV5-1,NA,CASSLEGLWNTEAFF
TRBV7-2,NA,CASSLGGRTNYGYTF
TRBV28,TRBD2,CASSSASGRFVDIQYF
TRBV13,NA,CASSLNREMNTEAFF
TRBV7-3,NA,CASSPGWEISTEAFF
TRBV3-1/TRBV3-2,TRBD2,CASSQGSSGRAGSYNEQFF
TRBV19,NA,CASSILGGDGELFF
TRBV28,TRBD1,CASSYRGEAFF
TRBV12-3/TRBV12-4,NA,CASSLNTQYF
TRBV12-3/TRBV12-4,TRBD1,CASSFEGASGYTF
TRBV4-2,TRBD1,CASSQDRGQGSYTF
TRBV4-1,TRBD2,CASSLWEGYEQYF
TRBV4-3,TRBD1,CASSQDRTGTNTGELFF
TRBV30,NA,CAWSVRTGGNTIYF
TRBV27,NA,CASSPGQFTDTQYF
TRBV21-1,NA,CASSRGQGRETQYF
TRBV29-1,NA,CSVEGSSQGTGELFF
TRBV6-5,NA,CATRRESSTDTQYF
TRBV6-5,TRBD1,CASSPGQGAFGQYF
TRBV28,TRBD1,CASRGQRLGTQYF
TRBV29-1,NA,CSGAPTNNEQFF
TRBV11-2,NA,CASSFSGGTRNQPQHF
TRBV7-9,NA,CASSLYSERTTKETQYF
TRBV19,NA,CASSIRALLGYEQYF
TRBV12-3/TRBV12-4,NA,CASSLVVLETQYF
TRBV5-1,NA,CASSDSGGANYGYTF
TRBV7-2,TRBD1,CASQGANTGELFF
TRBV6-2/TRBV6-3,NA,CASSYAGGPEAFF
TRBV9,TRBD1,CASSATGTGVNEQFF
TRBV28,NA,CASSLKQGKGSGNTIYF
TRBV28,NA,CASSFPSRSSTIYF
TRBV7-2,NA,CASSSTLVNPSIMNTEAFF
TRBV10-3,NA,CATQGVADTYEQYF